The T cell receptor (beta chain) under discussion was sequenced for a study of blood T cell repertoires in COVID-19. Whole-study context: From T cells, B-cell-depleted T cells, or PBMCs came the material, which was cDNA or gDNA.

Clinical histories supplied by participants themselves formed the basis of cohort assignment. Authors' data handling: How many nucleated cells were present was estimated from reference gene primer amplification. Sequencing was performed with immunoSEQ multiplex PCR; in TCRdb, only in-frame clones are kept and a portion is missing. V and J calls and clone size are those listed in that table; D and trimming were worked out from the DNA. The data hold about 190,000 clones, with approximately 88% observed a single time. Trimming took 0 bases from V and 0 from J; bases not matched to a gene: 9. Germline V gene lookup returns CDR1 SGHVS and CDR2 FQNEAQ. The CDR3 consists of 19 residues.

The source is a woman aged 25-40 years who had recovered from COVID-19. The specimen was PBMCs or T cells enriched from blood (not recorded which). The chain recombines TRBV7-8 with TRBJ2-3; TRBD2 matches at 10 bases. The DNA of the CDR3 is TGTGCCAGCAGCTTAGCTTCTAGCGGGAGAGGAATGAGCACAGATACGCAGTATTTT. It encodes CASSLASSGRGMSTDTQYF.